These 20 T cell receptor beta chains came from one sample sequenced in a study of blood T cell repertoires in COVID-19. Assay used: immunoSEQ multiplex PCR; TCRdb lists only in-frame clones, some missing. The profile covers roughly 49,000 clones, with 90% to 95% appearing a single time and about 10% taken by the ten largest. Source material: peripheral blood. The source is an elderly woman with acute or convalescent COVID-19.

The rearrangement links TRBV5-5 to TRBJ2-3, with D tentatively TRBD2 (5 bases). The CDR3 has 14 amino acids. CDR1 is SGHKS, CDR2 YYEKEE, per germline (reference sequence). The V end lost 5 bases, the J end lost 0 bases, and 10 bases lay between the germline ends. As DNA, the CDR3 is TGTGCCAGCAGTACGGGATATAGCACAGATACGCAGTATTTT. The encoded protein is CASSTGYSTDTQYF.

The V and J genes are TRBV6-2 or TRBV6-3 and TRBJ2-1; the D gene is possibly TRBD2 (6 bases). CDR1 and CDR2 (germline): MNHEY, SVGEGT. The CDR3 totals 15 residues. V gave up 5 bases and J gave up 0 bases, with 11 bases separating them. The CDR3 nucleotides read TGTGCCAGCAGTATGGGACTTAGCTCCTACAATGAGCAGTTCTTC. Its translation: CASSMGLSSYNEQFF.

This chain links TRBV6-2 or TRBV6-3 with TRBJ1-1; D remains ambiguous. Germline values: CDR1 MNHEY, CDR2 SVGEGT. There are 12 residues in the CDR3. Between the trimmed V and J ends, which lost 6 bases and 5 bases, there was a span of 10 bases. In DNA, the CDR3 is TGTGCCAGCAGCCCCCAACAGACTGAAGCTTTCTTT. Translation: CASSPQQTEAFF.

This clone appeared once. J is TRBJ2-3 and V is TRBV19, with D possibly being TRBD2 (5 bases). Trimming pared 5 bases from V and 1 base from J, leaving 16 bases between. The CDR3 consists of 16 residues. Germline V CDR1 and CDR2: LNHDA, SQIVND (reference sequence). CDR3 protein: CASSPLRAFGTDTQYF. CDR3 DNA: TGTGCCAGTAGTCCCCTGCGGGCGTTTGGCACAGATACGCAGTATTTT.

Here the CDR3 DNA reads TGTGCCAGTAGTATCCAGGGACAGCGGGTTAACTATGGCTACACCTTC. This translates into CASSIQGQRVNYGYTF. J is TRBJ1-2 and V is TRBV19; 7 nucleotides align to TRBD1. The CDR3 extends over 16 amino acids. The germline gives CDR1 LNHDA, CDR2 SQIVND (reference sequence). V shed 3 bases, J shed 1 base, and the junction held 8 bases outside the gene matches.

V usage is TRBV5-1 and J usage is TRBJ2-3; D call uncertain. The V end was cut by 0 bases, the J end by 0 bases, with 5 bases between. CDR1 SGHRS and CDR2 YFSETQ come from the germline V gene. The CDR3 spans 14 residues. The chain's CDR3 is CASSLAQSTDTQYF. The CDR3 coding sequence is TGCGCCAGCAGCTTGGCCCAGAGCACAGATACGCAGTATTTT.

The CDR3 loop reads CASSLLDRTNTEAFF. CDR3 in DNA: TGCGCCAGCAGCCTCTTAGACAGGACGAACACTGAAGCTTTCTTT. The V call is TRBV5-1, the J call TRBJ1-1, with D possibly TRBD1 on 6 matching bases. The CDR3 contains 15 residues. V was cut by 4 bases and J by 1 base, with 14 bases left in between. Germline values: CDR1 SGHRS, CDR2 YFSETQ.

This chain joins TRBV15 and TRBJ1-2; D is unresolved. Germline CDR1 and CDR2: LNHNV and YYDKDF (reference sequence). V gave up 0 bases and J gave up 8 bases, with 10 bases separating them. This CDR3 has 13 amino acids. For the CDR3, the DNA is TGTGCCACCAGCAGAGATGGAGGGTTCGGCTACACCTTC. Translating it yields CATSRDGGFGYTF.

V gene TRBV7-2 combines with J gene TRBJ1-2; D remains unclear. The germline V gene encodes CDR1 SGHTA and CDR2 FQGNSA. V lost 5 bases and J 2 bases, leaving 12 bases between the germline ends. The CDR3 is made up of 14 amino acids. The CDR3 region has the DNA TGTGCCAGCAGCCTCGGTGGCAGGAACTATGGCTACACCTTC. Translating gives CASSLGGRNYGYTF.

As DNA, the CDR3 is TGCGCCAGCAGCCTCGCCGGGGTTGGCAATCAGCCCCAGCATTTT. This translates into CASSLAGVGNQPQHF. The chain has TRBV4-1 and TRBJ1-5; unclear D gene. The CDR3 runs 15 residues. V lost 4 bases and J lost 2, with 12 bases in between. CDR1 is MGHRA, CDR2 YSYEKL, per germline.

J is TRBJ1-5 and V is TRBV29-1, with a tentative D call TRBD1 (6 bases). Germline V gives CDR1 SQVTM, CDR2 ANQGSEA. The CDR3 has 14 residues. V was trimmed by 4 bases and J by 2 bases, leaving 12 bases between them. The CDR3 reads CSVAAGVGNQPQHF. CDR3 in DNA: TGCAGCGTTGCAGCAGGGGTGGGCAATCAGCCCCAGCATTTT.

In this sample, this clone turned up once. This CDR3 is CAIMRILGQGGTEAFF. DNA for the CDR3: TGTGCCATCATGCGGATCTTGGGACAGGGGGGCACTGAAGCTTTCTTT. J is TRBJ1-1 and V is TRBV10-3, with TRBD1 identical over 11 bases. V lost 7 bases to trimming and J lost 4 bases; unmatched junction nucleotides: 11. This CDR3 region has 16 residues. In germline, CDR1 is ENHRY, CDR2 SYGVKD.

This clone is a singleton in its sample. This sequence joins TRBV19 and TRBJ1-5; a possible D gene is TRBD1 (5 bases). Trimming took off 6 bases at V and 7 bases at J, with 19 bases between the two ends. Germline V gives CDR1 LNHDA, CDR2 SQIVND (reference sequence). This CDR3 contains 15 residues. The chain's CDR3 is CASSPEPGLSQPQHF. DNA of the CDR3: TGTGCCAGTAGCCCCGAGCCAGGGCTATCACAGCCCCAGCATTTT.

CDR3 nucleotide sequence: TGTGCCAGCAGCTGGGGGGGGACCTCGGGCTACGAGCAGTACTTC. This encodes CASSWGGTSGYEQYF. The chain recombines TRBV5-6 with TRBJ2-7; 7 bases line up with TRBD2. CDR1 SGHDT and CDR2 YYEEEE come from the germline V gene. The CDR3 runs to 15 residues. Trimming removed 3 bases from V and 3 bases from J; junction bases left unmatched: 9.

V usage is TRBV19 and J usage is TRBJ2-7; TRBD1 might be the D (5 bases). This CDR3 is 14 amino acids long. V dropped 4 bases and J dropped 0 bases, with 10 bases sitting between them. CDR1 is LNHDA and CDR2 is SQIVND in the germline V gene (reference sequence). The CDR3: CASSTGHYSYEQYF. For the CDR3, the DNA is TGTGCCAGTAGTACCGGACACTACTCCTACGAGCAGTACTTC.

Only one count was recorded for this clone. V usage is TRBV6-1 and J usage is TRBJ1-1, with 7 bases fitting TRBD1. CDR1 MNHNS and CDR2 SASEGT come from the germline V gene. Trimming cost V 1 base and J 4 bases; bases outside gene matches: 9. This CDR3 region has 16 residues. CDR3 protein: CASSEGQTGMGTEAFF. CDR3 DNA: TGTGCCAGCAGTGAAGGACAGACAGGGATGGGCACTGAAGCTTTCTTT.

This chain connects TRBV7-3 to TRBJ2-2; tentatively, D is TRBD2 (6 bases). CDR3 length: 18 residues. The germline gives CDR1 SGHTA, CDR2 FQGTGA. The V gene lost 5 bases and the J gene lost 6 bases, with 25 bases spanning the gap. The DNA for the CDR3 is TGTGCCAGCAGCCCTAGAACTACAACCCGTGGAGGGTCCGGGGAGCTGTTTTTT. Translation gives CASSPRTTTRGGSGELFF. Supplemented by reference TRBV7-3 and TRBJ2-2, the full variable domain reads GAGVSQTPSNKVTEKGKYVELRCDPISGHTALYWYRQSLGQGPEFLIYFQGTGAADDSGLPNDRFFAVRPEGSVSTLKIQRTERGDSAVYLCASSPRTTTRGGSGELFFGEGSRLTVL.

Here the CDR3 DNA reads TGTGCCAGCAGCTTGGATCCAGGGGGCTTTGGCTACACCTTC. Translation gives CASSLDPGGFGYTF. The chain employs TRBV5-5 and TRBJ1-2; TRBD1 aligns across 8 bases. The V gene end was trimmed by 0 bases and the J gene end by 7 bases; junction bases not matched to a gene: 5. Germline V lookup: CDR1 SGHKS, CDR2 YYEKEE (reference sequence). The CDR3 sequence is 14 residues long.

V and J are TRBV19 and TRBJ1-1; D is unclear. Germline CDR1 is LNHDA and CDR2 is SQIVND (reference sequence). V was trimmed by 5 bases and J by 3 bases, leaving 16 bases between them. The CDR3 spans 15 residues. This CDR3 reads CASSLRPYSDTEAFF. The CDR3 DNA is TGTGCCAGTAGTCTTCGCCCTTACTCGGACACTGAAGCTTTCTTT.

This clone has just one count. V is TRBV7-2 and J is TRBJ2-2, with D tentatively TRBD1 (6 bases). Trimming pared 3 bases from V and 1 base from J, leaving 9 bases between. The CDR3 is 15 amino acids. Germline assignment: CDR1 SGHTA and CDR2 FQGNSA. The CDR3 region has the DNA TGTGCCAGCAGCTTCCAGGGGCTGAACACCGGGGAGCTGTTTTTT. Its translation: CASSFQGLNTGELFF.